The T cell receptor beta chain under discussion was sequenced for a study of cytomegalovirus exposure and HLA in healthy donors. General study results and limits: With later analysis, a missense DCLRE1C variant became linked to TCR beta V- and J-gene trimming.

Germline V CDR1 and CDR2: SGHRS, YFSETQ. This CDR3 spans 15 amino acids. Deletions cut 3 bases from V and 3 bases from J, with 15 bases between. 60 Vbeta and 13 Jbeta primers were used in PCR. Sequencing was performed with immunoSEQ multiplex PCR; in TCRdb, only in-frame clones are kept and a portion is missing. Among just over 150,000 clones listed, roughly 73% were seen once. This clone came up once. Antigen specificity is unknown. V usage is TRBV5-1 and J usage is TRBJ1-1; D is possibly TRBD1 (5 bases). Sequenced: PBMCs. The receptor comes from a woman under 40 in good health and CMV-seronegative. The DNA for the CDR3 is TGCGCCAGCAGCTCAAACCCTCGACAGTACACTGAAGCTTTCTTT. Translated, it gives CASSSNPRQYTEAFF.